Below are 20 T cell receptor beta chains sequenced from a single sample in a study of blood T cells in healthy people across ages. A second PCR, run for about 6 to 12 cycles, used a sample-barcoded 5' primer plus a J-beta primer mix. TCRdb re-called the 5' RACE reads through MiXCR, storing one row per CDR3 protein. The repertoire holds 800,000 or so distinct CDR3 sequences, with 60% to 80% as singletons. Input material: blood. All receptors derive from a man aged 25-45 years in good health.

The V and J genes are TRBV20-1 and TRBJ2-3; TRBD2 matches 7 bases. The V segment lost 5 bases and the J segment 13 bases; nucleotides outside the gene matches: 9. CDR1 is DFQATT, CDR2 SNEGSKA, per germline (reference sequence). The CDR3 consists of 11 residues. For the CDR3, the DNA is TGCAGTGCTCGAGCGAGGGCGGGGGAGTATTTT. This encodes CSARARAGEYF.

The V and J genes are TRBV11-2 and TRBJ2-3; 7 nucleotides match TRBD2. The CDR3 runs 15 residues. The ends lost 4 bases at V and 2 bases at J; junction bases unmatched: 6. Germline V gene sequence: CDR1 SGHAT, CDR2 FQNNGV. The CDR3 DNA follows: TGTGCCAGCAGCTCTGCCGGGACTAACACAGATACGCAGTATTTT. It is translated as CASSSAGTNTDTQYF.

In its sample, this clonotype was seen a few times. This sequence joins TRBV12-3 or TRBV12-4 and TRBJ2-1, with D maybe TRBD2 (6 bases). This CDR3 region has 11 residues. CDR3: CADGGYNEQFF. As DNA, the CDR3 is TGTGCGGACGGGGGTTACAATGAGCAGTTCTTC.

This chain joins TRBV5-5 and TRBJ1-2; D is uncertain. The CDR3 has 14 amino acids. The germline V gene encodes CDR1 SGHKS and CDR2 YYEKEE (reference sequence). Between the trimmed V and J ends, which lost 1 base and 5 bases, there was a span of 12 bases. DNA of the CDR3: TGTGCCAGCAGCTTGTCAGTAGGAGGTTATGGCTACACCTTC. It yields the protein CASSLSVGGYGYTF.

The gene calls are TRBV5-5 and TRBJ2-5, with TRBD1 matching over 8 bases. The J segment lost 2 bases and the V segment lost 2 bases, leaving 5 bases of the junction unmatched. The CDR3 has 15 residues. Germline V lookup: CDR1 SGHKS, CDR2 YYEKEE (reference sequence). The CDR3 reads CASSLWTGRQETQYF. The CDR3 nucleotides are TGTGCCAGCAGCTTATGGACAGGGCGGCAAGAGACCCAGTACTTC.

The chain links TRBV7-2 to TRBJ2-1, with D uncertain. The CDR3 has 14 residues. Germline V CDR1 and CDR2: SGHTA, FQGNSA. Trimming shortened V by 1 base and J by 7 bases, and 11 bases separated the two germline ends. CDR3: CASSLDRWQNEQFF. CDR3 DNA sequence: TGTGCCAGCAGCTTAGATCGCTGGCAGAATGAGCAGTTCTTC. The full variable domain, with the rest looked up from reference TRBV7-2 and TRBJ2-1, is GAGVSQSPSNKVTEKGKDVELRCDPISGHTALYWYRQSLGQGLEFLIYFQGNSAPDKSGLPSDRFSAERTGGSVSTLTIQRTQQEDSAVYLCASSLDRWQNEQFFGPGTRLTVL.

The rearrangement joins TRBV7-2 to TRBJ2-3; 10 positions match TRBD2. V lost 4 bases to trimming and J lost 0 bases; unmatched junction nucleotides: 16. The CDR3 totals 20 residues. Germline CDR1 is SGHTA and CDR2 is FQGNSA. For the CDR3, the DNA is TGTGCCAGCAGCTCCCCCTGGAGTAGCGGGGGGCCCCTAAGCACAGATACGCAGTATTTT. This translates into CASSSPWSSGGPLSTDTQYF.

This clonotype showed up just a few times. The rearrangement uses TRBV6-2 or TRBV6-3 and TRBJ2-4; D perhaps matches TRBD1 (5 bases). The V and J ends lost 5 bases and 13 bases respectively, with 21 bases between them. The CDR3 loop spans 14 amino acids. Germline V gene data show CDR1 as MNHEY and CDR2 as SVGEGT. In DNA form, the CDR3 reads TGTGCCAGCAGTGGAACTGGGGCAAGAGATGCCCAGTACTTC. This sequence encodes CASSGTGARDAQYF.

The chain uses TRBV7-2 and TRBJ2-5; D might be TRBD2 (5 bases). Trimming left V 5 bases short and J 4 bases short, with 17 bases between. Germline values: CDR1 SGHTA, CDR2 FQGNSA. The CDR3 length is 15 residues. The CDR3 coding sequence is TGTGCCAGCAGCCCCCGCCAGCGGTACATAGAGACCCAGTACTTC. Its translation: CASSPRQRYIETQYF.

This clonotype has just a few counts. This sequence joins TRBV4-3 and TRBJ2-3, with 12 positions matching TRBD2. The length of the CDR3 is 16 residues. V shed 4 bases, J shed 2 bases, and the junction held 4 bases outside the gene matches. CDR1 is LGHNA and CDR2 is YSLEER in the germline V gene. CDR3 DNA sequence: TGCGCCAGCAGCCCCGGACTAGCGGGGCCCACAGATACGCAGTATTTT. Translating it yields CASSPGLAGPTDTQYF.

The chain employs TRBV6-1 and TRBJ1-5; 8 bases fit TRBD1. CDR3 size: 15 residues. Germline V gives CDR1 MNHNS, CDR2 SASEGT. V shed 7 bases and J 6 bases; nucleotides not matched to a gene: 11. The DNA of the CDR3 is TGTGCCAGCACCAACGGACAGGGTGGCTCTCAGCCCCAGCATTTT. Protein product: CASTNGQGGSQPQHF.

This chain uses TRBV7-2 with TRBJ2-3; TRBD1 aligns across 9 bases. Losses at the gene ends were 7 bases for V and 4 bases for J; bases not matched to a gene: 15. CDR3 length equals 17 residues. Germline-derived CDR1 and CDR2 are SGHTA and FQGNSA. Here the CDR3 reads CASIIGGDREIPDTQYF. CDR3 DNA sequence: TGTGCCAGCATCATCGGCGGGGACAGGGAAATTCCAGATACGCAGTATTTT.

As for this clonotype: A junction end diverges from the germline sequence, so it may reflect a read error. This rearrangement joins TRBV14 to TRBJ2-5; no clear D gene. This CDR3 has 11 residues. In germline, CDR1 is SGHDN, CDR2 FVKESK. CDR3 in amino acids: CTSSKGGEQYF. The CDR3 DNA reads TGTACCAGCAGCAAAGGTGGTGAGCAGTACTTC.

V gene TRBV4-2 combines with J gene TRBJ1-4, with D maybe TRBD1 (5 bases). V dropped 1 base and J dropped 2 bases, with 11 bases sitting between them. From germline, CDR1 is LGHNA and CDR2 YNFKEQ. The CDR3 has 16 residues. In DNA form, the CDR3 reads TGTGCCAGCAGCCAAGCGTCCGGGGGGACTAATGAAAAACTGTTTTTT. Translating gives CASSQASGGTNEKLFF.

The rearrangement links TRBV6-5 to TRBJ2-1, with 8 positions matching TRBD2. V lost 2 bases and J lost 6; bases outside the gene matches: 12. The V gene's germline CDR1 is MNHEY and CDR2 SVGAGI. The CDR3 has 17 residues. CDR3 nucleotides: TGTGCCAGCAGTTACATTGGTGACTTGGCGGGGGGCAATGAGCAGTTCTTC. It codes for CASSYIGDLAGGNEQFF.

Notes on this clonotype: A far larger clone is one nucleotide away, so this likely arose from a read error. The chain employs TRBV7-2 and TRBJ2-7; TRBD2 matches at 7 bases. Germline V gene lookup returns CDR1 SGHTA and CDR2 FQGNSA. This CDR3 comprises 12 residues. The CDR3 protein is CASSLSGYERYF. The CDR3 region has the DNA TGTGCCAGCAGCCTTAGCGGGTACGAGCGGTACTTC.

The rearrangement uses TRBV9 and TRBJ2-5; unclear D gene. CDR1 is SGDLS, CDR2 YYNGEE, per germline. The CDR3 is 14 amino acids. The ends were cut back, 1 base at V and 5 bases at J, with 12 bases in the middle. The DNA for the CDR3 is TGTGCCAGCAGCGTAAGCGTGCGGCGGGAGACCCAGTACTTC. It yields the protein CASSVSVRRETQYF.

This clonotype appeared a few times. The rearrangement links TRBV4-2 to TRBJ2-5; D gene uncertain. Germline values: CDR1 LGHNA, CDR2 YNFKEQ. The V end was cut by 0 bases, the J end by 1 base, with 12 bases between. The CDR3 spans 16 residues. The CDR3 coding sequence is TGTGCCAGCAGCCAAGAGGTCGGGTCGCTCCAAGAGACCCAGTACTTC. Its protein product is CASSQEVGSLQETQYF.

This clonotype was found a few times. The CDR3 region is CSVEGGQGLYEQYF. The CDR3 region has the DNA TGCAGCGTTGAAGGGGGACAGGGGTTGTACGAGCAGTACTTC. V usage is TRBV29-1 and J usage is TRBJ2-7, with 10 bases fitting TRBD1. The V gene's germline CDR1 is SQVTM and CDR2 ANQGSEA. CDR3 length equals 14 residues. V dropped 1 base and J dropped 4; count of bases not matched to a gene: 4.

The V and J genes are TRBV29-1 and TRBJ1-1; D is ambiguous. This CDR3 contains 13 residues. Germline lookup yields CDR1 SQVTM and CDR2 ANQGSEA. Deletions cut 4 bases from V and 5 bases from J, with 14 bases between. In nucleotides, the CDR3 is TGCAGCGTTGCCGCAGGTAGTCGGACTGAAGCTTTCTTT. Translating gives CSVAAGSRTEAFF.